This TCR beta chain is from a study of blood T cell repertoires in COVID-19. Repertoires were generated with immunoSEQ multiplex PCR, while TCRdb's copy carries only in-frame clones and drops some. The profile shows 200,000 to 250,000 clones, approximately 91% of them singletons. This CDR3 region has 15 residues. Germline V gives CDR1 WSHSY, CDR2 SAAADI. J was trimmed by 0 bases and V by 8 bases; bases with no gene match: 6. The chain recombines TRBV10-2 with TRBJ2-3; TRBD2 matches at 9 bases. The specimen sequenced was peripheral blood. The clonotype originates from a woman in her sixties or seventies with acute or convalescent COVID-19. CDR3 nucleotides: TGCGCCAGCGACAAAGCGGGAGGAAGCACAGATACGCAGTATTTT. It codes for CASDKAGGSTDTQYF.